A single sample is the source of the 25 T cell receptor beta chains below, sequenced in a study of blood T cells in healthy people across ages (dated by TCRdb to the mid-2010s). The method was 5' RACE. These reads were obtained on an Illumina HiSeq 2500. A second roughly 6 to 12 cycle PCR used a sample-barcoded 5' primer and a J-beta primer mix. The public sequencing data were trimmed at Q25 with fastp and processed into clonotypes with MiXCR by TCRdb, which kept only in-frame beta chains. Duplicate CDR3 protein sequences are folded into a single record with the most common DNA and genes. Within this sample are 600,000 or so distinct CDR3 sequences, with approximately 30% of them counted one time only. Clones ranked in the top ten supply 15% to 18% of the sample. The sequenced sample consisted of blood. The receptors come from an elderly woman in good health.

This clonotype has ten or more counts. The V and J genes are TRBV12-3 or TRBV12-4 and TRBJ1-6; D is unclear. V was clipped by 2 bases and J by 7 bases, with 9 bases between them. The CDR3 length is 14 residues. CDR3 sequence reads: CASSLSARNSPLHF. In nucleotides, the CDR3 is TGTGCCAGCAGTTTATCTGCCCGGAATTCACCCCTCCACTTT.

Comment on this clonotype: It may be a read error: a sequence one base away is much more abundant. V gene TRBV28 combines with J gene TRBJ2-5; 10 bases fit TRBD2. The CDR3 has 16 amino acids. Trimming removed 4 bases from V and 4 bases from J; junction bases left unmatched: 9. From germline, CDR1 is MDHEN and CDR2 SYDVKM. This CDR3 reads CASSSPHSGGRETQYF. The CDR3 DNA sequence: TGTGCCAGCAGTTCCCCCCATAGCGGGGGGAGAGAGACCCAGTACTTC. Supplemented by reference TRBV28 and TRBJ2-5, the full variable domain reads DVKVTQSSRYLVKRTGEKVFLECVQDMDHENMFWYRQDPGLGLRLIYFSYDVKMKEKGDIPEGYSVSREKKERFSLILESASTNQTSMYLCASSSPHSGGRETQYFGPGTRLLVL.

Notes on this clonotype: Since a much larger clone is just one base distant, this may be a read error. The chain has TRBV5-4 and TRBJ2-3; D remains unclear. CDR1 is SGHNT and CDR2 is YYREEE in the germline V gene (reference sequence). This CDR3 comprises 13 residues. V lost 3 bases and J lost 1, with 6 bases in between. The CDR3 is CASSSYRTDTQYF. The CDR3 region has the DNA TGTGCCAGCAGCTCGTATCGCACAGATACGCAGTATTTT.

This clonotype was seen many times. With a much larger clone just one base away, this may be a read error. The CDR3 coding sequence is TGCGCCAGCAGCTTGAGGCCCGGGACAGGGAACAATGAGCAGTACTTC. Translation: CASSLRPGTGNNEQYF. The chain carries TRBV5-1 and TRBJ2-5; 9 nucleotides match TRBD1. This CDR3 has 16 residues. Germline V CDR1 and CDR2: SGHRS, YFSETQ. The V gene end was trimmed by 1 base and the J gene end by 11 bases; junction bases not matched to a gene: 15.

The chain combines TRBV7-8 with TRBJ2-3, with TRBD1 matching 12 bases. After removal of 5 bases from V and 5 bases from J, the junction contained 8 bases not matched to a gene. The CDR3 covers 16 residues. Germline values: CDR1 SGHVS, CDR2 FQNEAQ. CDR3 nucleotides: TGTGCCAGCAGCGGGGGGGACAGGGGGCCCCAAGATACGCAGTATTTT. Translating gives CASSGGDRGPQDTQYF.

This clonotype has at least ten counts. The J gene is TRBJ2-4, the V gene TRBV7-9, with 13 bases aligning to TRBD2. Germline lookup yields CDR1 SEHNR and CDR2 FQNEAQ (reference sequence). V lost 5 bases and J lost 0; bases outside the gene matches: 4. The CDR3 runs to 17 residues. The CDR3 protein is CASSDGLAGVAKNIQYF. CDR3 sequence (DNA): TGTGCCAGCAGCGATGGACTAGCGGGAGTAGCCAAAAACATTCAGTACTTC.

This clonotype occurred many times. The V gene is TRBV20-1, the J gene TRBJ2-1, with TRBD2 matching over 8 bases. CDR1 is DFQATT and CDR2 is SNEGSKA in the germline V gene (reference sequence). This CDR3 region has 15 residues. The DNA for the CDR3 is TGCAGCCCCCTAGAGCGGGGGTGGTCCTACAATGAGCAGTTCTTC. Amino acid sequence: CSPLERGWSYNEQFF.

As for this clonotype: A much larger clone differs by one base, so this may be a read error. The chain joins TRBV6-4 to TRBJ2-1; D is unresolved. TRBJ2-7 matches the DNA end more closely, so the J call is doubtful. The CDR3 loop spans 14 amino acids. CDR1 and CDR2 (germline): MRHNA, SNTAGT. For the CDR3, the DNA is TGTGCCAGCAGTGTGTCCGGATCCTACAATGAGCAGTACTTC. It is translated as CASSVSGSYNEQYF.

This clonotype has a count of ten or more. This chain connects TRBV20-1 to TRBJ2-7, with TRBD2 matching 10 bases. This CDR3 is built from 15 residues. Per the germline V gene, CDR1 is DFQATT and CDR2 is SNEGSKA (reference sequence). The J segment lost 2 bases and the V segment lost 5 bases, leaving 9 bases of the junction unmatched. The CDR3 here is CSAGSLSGGAYEQYF. The CDR3 DNA is TGCAGTGCTGGGTCCTTGAGCGGGGGGGCCTACGAGCAGTACTTC.

The rearrangement uses TRBV6-2 or TRBV6-3 and TRBJ2-1; 9 bases are a match to TRBD2. CDR3 length: 13 amino acids. Trimming removed 6 bases from V and 7 bases from J; junction bases left unmatched: 4. Germline values: CDR1 MNHEY, CDR2 SVGEGT. The CDR3 spells CASSRLAVNEQFF. For the CDR3, the DNA is TGTGCCAGCAGCCGACTAGCGGTGAATGAGCAGTTCTTC.

This clonotype was picked up many times. The J gene is TRBJ2-1, the V gene TRBV7-9; TRBD2 matches at 7 bases. The CDR3 is made up of 17 amino acids. The germline gives CDR1 SEHNR, CDR2 FQNEAQ (reference sequence). With V trimmed by 4 bases and J by 6 bases, 15 bases remained unmatched. The CDR3 bases are TGTGCCAGCAGCTATTTAGAACCTAGCGGACTAAGCAATGAGCAGTTCTTC. Protein sequence: CASSYLEPSGLSNEQFF.

There are a few counts of this clonotype. The chain joins TRBV28 to TRBJ1-2; TRBD1 might be the D (6 bases). In germline, CDR1 is MDHEN, CDR2 SYDVKM. V was pared by 7 bases and J by 7 bases, with 22 bases between. This CDR3 comprises 15 residues. DNA for the CDR3: TGTGCCAGCACCACCGGGGCCAGGGGAGTGGGTGGCTACACCTTC. Translated: CASTTGARGVGGYTF.

This clonotype has at least ten counts. This sequence joins TRBV20-1 and TRBJ1-1; TRBD1 might be the D (5 bases). The CDR3 covers 14 residues. V lost 3 bases and J 1 base, leaving 12 bases between the germline ends. The germline V gene encodes CDR1 DFQATT and CDR2 SNEGSKA (reference sequence). The chain's CDR3 is CSASQGVRNTEAFF. CDR3 DNA: TGCAGTGCTAGTCAAGGGGTCAGGAACACTGAAGCTTTCTTT.

This clonotype was seen a handful of times. Because the CDR3's place on the DNA is in doubt, the DNA is left out and the CDR3 is given as listed by TCRdb. The V call is TRBV5-1, the J call TRBJ2-5; the tabulated D call, TRBD2, remains unverified against the DNA. The CDR3 is 15 residues long, counting both termini. Looked up from germline, CDR1 is SGHRS and CDR2 is YFSETQ. This CDR3 is CASSLESFGGGTEYF.

The sample holds many counts of this clonotype. The rearrangement links TRBV11-2 to TRBJ2-5, with 10 bases identical to TRBD1. V lost 5 bases to trimming and J lost 1 base; unmatched junction nucleotides: 7. The length of the CDR3 is 16 residues. Per germline, CDR1 SGHAT and CDR2 FQNNGV. CDR3 protein: CASSRTRDRGQETQYF. In DNA, the CDR3 is TGTGCCAGCAGCCGCACCCGGGACAGGGGCCAAGAGACCCAGTACTTC.

V and J are TRBV20-1 and TRBJ2-3; 11 bases are shared with TRBD2. With 2 bases clipped from V and 1 base from J, the junction kept 8 bases outside the gene matches. CDR1 DFQATT and CDR2 SNEGSKA come from the germline V gene (reference sequence). The CDR3 runs to 17 residues. The CDR3 DNA follows: TGCAGTGCTAGATCGGCCCTAGCGGGGGGTGGCACAGATACGCAGTATTTT. The encoded protein is CSARSALAGGGTDTQYF.

This clonotype was observed many times. The V call is TRBV4-2, the J call TRBJ2-7; 9 positions match TRBD1. Germline CDR1 reads LGHNA; CDR2 reads YNFKEQ. J gave up 5 bases and V 1 base, and 6 bases lay outside the gene matches. The CDR3 is 15 amino acids. The CDR3 bases are TGTGCCAGCAGCCAAGTGGGACAGGGCTTTGACGAGCAGTACTTC. This sequence encodes CASSQVGQGFDEQYF.

Ten or more counts support this clonotype. The DNA for the CDR3 is TGTGCCAGCAGCATACCGGTCGTATGGGGTGGGGTAAGCACAGATACGCAGTATTTT. Protein sequence: CASSIPVVWGGVSTDTQYF. The chain is built from TRBV11-2 and TRBJ2-3; D is unclear. In germline, CDR1 is SGHAT, CDR2 FQNNGV. The V end lost 5 bases, the J end lost 0 bases, and 24 bases lay between the germline ends. The CDR3 consists of 19 residues.

Comments on this clonotype: Just one base apart from a much larger clone, this may be a read error. The V gene is TRBV29-1, the J gene TRBJ2-5; D possibly corresponds to TRBD1 (6 bases). There are 14 residues in the CDR3. CDR1 and CDR2 from the germline V gene are SQVTM and ANQGSEA. The V gene lost 4 bases and the J gene lost 9 bases, with 21 bases spanning the gap. CDR3 sequence reads: CSVAPDEGDLSQYF. In nucleotides, the CDR3 is TGCAGCGTTGCCCCTGACGAGGGGGACCTGTCCCAGTACTTC.

This clonotype came up many times. This chain joins TRBV20-1 and TRBJ2-3; D is unresolved. V was clipped by 6 bases and J by 6 bases, with 13 bases between them. The CDR3 is 12 residues long. Germline assignment: CDR1 DFQATT and CDR2 SNEGSKA (reference sequence). This CDR3 is CSANLELDTQYF. The CDR3 DNA sequence: TGCAGTGCAAACCTCGAGTTGGATACGCAGTATTTT.

The V call is TRBV7-2, the J call TRBJ2-5; the D gene could be TRBD1 or TRBD2 (5 bases each). The ends were cut back, 1 base at V and 0 bases at J, with 9 bases in the middle. The CDR3 contains 15 residues. Germline V gene sequence: CDR1 SGHTA, CDR2 FQGNSA. The CDR3 bases are TGTGCCAGCAGCTTAGGAGGGGAGTACCAAGAGACCCAGTACTTC. It translates to CASSLGGEYQETQYF.

This clonotype was detected a few times. The chain recombines TRBV9 with TRBJ1-1, with D unclear. In germline, CDR1 is SGDLS, CDR2 YYNGEE. This CDR3 spans 17 amino acids. V lost 4 bases and J lost 1, with 20 bases in between. The CDR3 is CASSPLGAGGTNTEAFF. In DNA form, the CDR3 reads TGTGCCAGCAGCCCTCTTGGTGCGGGCGGCACGAACACTGAAGCTTTCTTT.

Note on this clonotype: This may stem from a read error, because a much larger clone lies one nucleotide away. The CDR3 loop is CACSTGSFGPQHF. CDR3 coding DNA: TGTGCCTGCAGTACAGGATCCTTCGGGCCCCAGCATTTT. The chain combines TRBV27 with TRBJ1-5; weak D call: TRBD1 (5 bases). This CDR3 is 13 amino acids long. Germline CDR1 reads MNHEY; CDR2 reads SMNVEV (reference sequence).

This clonotype was counted only a few times. This chain links TRBV5-1 with TRBJ2-5; D is ambiguous. The germline V gene has CDR1 SGHRS and CDR2 YFSETQ. CDR3 length: 14 amino acids. Trimming took off 0 bases at V and 11 bases at J, with 17 bases between the two ends. The CDR3 DNA is TGCGCCAGCAGCTTGGCCCTGGGATACAATGAGCAGTACTTC. Protein: CASSLALGYNEQYF.

In this sample, this clonotype turned up many times. The chain uses TRBV20-1 and TRBJ2-7, with TRBD2 matching over 8 bases. The germline gives CDR1 DFQATT, CDR2 SNEGSKA (reference sequence). V shed 3 bases and J 3 bases; nucleotides not matched to a gene: 10. The CDR3 has 15 amino acids. DNA of the CDR3: TGCAGTGCTAGGGACTTAGCGGGGAGTTTCTACGAGCAGTACTTC. Translated, it gives CSARDLAGSFYEQYF.